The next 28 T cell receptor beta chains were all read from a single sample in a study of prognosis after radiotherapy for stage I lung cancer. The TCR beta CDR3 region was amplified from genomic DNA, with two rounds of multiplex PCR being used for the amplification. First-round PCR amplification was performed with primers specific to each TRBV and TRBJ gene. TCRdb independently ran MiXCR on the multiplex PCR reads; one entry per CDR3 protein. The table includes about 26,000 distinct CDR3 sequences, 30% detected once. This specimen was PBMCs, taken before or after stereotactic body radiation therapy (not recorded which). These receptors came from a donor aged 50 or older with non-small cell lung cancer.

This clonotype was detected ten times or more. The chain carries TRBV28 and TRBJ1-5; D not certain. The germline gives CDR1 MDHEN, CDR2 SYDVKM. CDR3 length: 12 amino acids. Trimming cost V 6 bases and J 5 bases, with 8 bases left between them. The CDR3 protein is CASRGYDQPQHF. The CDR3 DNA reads TGTGCCAGCAGGGGGTACGATCAGCCCCAGCATTTT.

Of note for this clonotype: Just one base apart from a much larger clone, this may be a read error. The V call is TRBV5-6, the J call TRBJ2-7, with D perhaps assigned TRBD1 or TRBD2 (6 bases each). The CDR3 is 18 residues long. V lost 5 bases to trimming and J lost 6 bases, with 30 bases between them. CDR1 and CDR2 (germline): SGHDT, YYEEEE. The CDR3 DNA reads TGTGCCAGCAGGTCCGACAGAGAGGGGGGCTCCCAAACTGCCGAGCAGTACTTC. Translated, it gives CASRSDREGGSQTAEQYF.

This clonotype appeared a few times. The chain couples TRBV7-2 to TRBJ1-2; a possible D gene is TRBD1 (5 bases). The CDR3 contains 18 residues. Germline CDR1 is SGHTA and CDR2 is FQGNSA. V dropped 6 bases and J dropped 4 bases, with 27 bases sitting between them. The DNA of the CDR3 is TGTGCCAGCAGTTACACCGCGGGACCCCAGAAAACCTCCTATGGCTACACCTTC. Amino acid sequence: CASSYTAGPQKTSYGYTF.

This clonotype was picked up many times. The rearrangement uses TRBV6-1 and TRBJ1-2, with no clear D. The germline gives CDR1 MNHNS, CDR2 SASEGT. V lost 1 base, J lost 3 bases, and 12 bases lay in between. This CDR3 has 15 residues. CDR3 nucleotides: TGTGCCAGCAGTGAAGAGCCAGCGCCCTACTATGGCTACACCTTC. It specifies CASSEEPAPYYGYTF.

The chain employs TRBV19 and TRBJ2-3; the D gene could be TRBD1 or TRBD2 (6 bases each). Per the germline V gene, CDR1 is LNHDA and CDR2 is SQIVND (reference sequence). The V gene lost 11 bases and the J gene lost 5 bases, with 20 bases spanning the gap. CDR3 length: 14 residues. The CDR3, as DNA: TGTGCCTCGCGCGGGTCGGGGGCGGTAGATACGCAGTATTTT. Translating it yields CASRGSGAVDTQYF. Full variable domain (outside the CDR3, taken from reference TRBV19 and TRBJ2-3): DGGITQSPKYLFRKEGQNVTLSCEQNLNHDAMYWYRQDPGQGLRLIYYSQIVNDFQKGDIAEGYSVSREKKESFPLTVTSAQKNPTAFYLCASRGSGAVDTQYFGPGTRLTVL.

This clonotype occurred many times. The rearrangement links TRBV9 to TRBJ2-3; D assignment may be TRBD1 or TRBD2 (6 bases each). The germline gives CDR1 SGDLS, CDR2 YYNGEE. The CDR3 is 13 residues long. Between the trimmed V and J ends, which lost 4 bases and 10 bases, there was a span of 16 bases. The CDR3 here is CASSPSRGEAQYF. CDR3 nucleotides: TGTGCCAGCAGCCCAAGTAGGGGGGAGGCGCAGTATTTT.

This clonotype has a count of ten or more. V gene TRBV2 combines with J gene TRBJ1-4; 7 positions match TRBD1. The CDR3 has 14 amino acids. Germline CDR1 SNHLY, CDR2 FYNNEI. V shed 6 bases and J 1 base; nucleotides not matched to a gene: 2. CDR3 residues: CASRGDRTNEKLFF. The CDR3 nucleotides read TGTGCCAGCAGGGGGGACAGAACTAATGAAAAACTGTTTTTT.

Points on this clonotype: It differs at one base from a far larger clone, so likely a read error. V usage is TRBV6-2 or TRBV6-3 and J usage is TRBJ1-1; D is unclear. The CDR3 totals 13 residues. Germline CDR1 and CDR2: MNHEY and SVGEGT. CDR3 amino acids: CASIYSWGTEAFF. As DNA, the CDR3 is TGTGCCAGCATTTACTCATGGGGCACTGAAGCTTTCTTT.

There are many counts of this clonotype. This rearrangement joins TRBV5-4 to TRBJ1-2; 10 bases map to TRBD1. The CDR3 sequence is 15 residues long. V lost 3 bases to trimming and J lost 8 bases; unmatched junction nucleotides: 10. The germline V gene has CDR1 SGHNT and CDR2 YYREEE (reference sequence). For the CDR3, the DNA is TGTGCCAGCAGCTCCGAGGACAGGGGGGTAAACGGCTACACCTTC. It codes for CASSSEDRGVNGYTF.

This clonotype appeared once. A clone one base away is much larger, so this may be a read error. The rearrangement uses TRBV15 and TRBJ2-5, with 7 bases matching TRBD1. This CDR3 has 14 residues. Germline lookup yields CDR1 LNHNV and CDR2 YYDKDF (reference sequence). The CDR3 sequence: CSTSRDRAQETQYF. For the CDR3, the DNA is TGTTCCACCAGCAGAGACAGGGCCCAAGAGACCCAGTACTTC.

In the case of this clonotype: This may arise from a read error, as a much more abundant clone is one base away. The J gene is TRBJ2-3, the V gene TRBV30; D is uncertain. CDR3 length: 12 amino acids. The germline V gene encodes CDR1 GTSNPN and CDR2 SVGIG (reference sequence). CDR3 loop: CAWSPTTDAQYF. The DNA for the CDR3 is TGTGCCTGGAGTCCCACCACAGATGCGCAGTATTTT.

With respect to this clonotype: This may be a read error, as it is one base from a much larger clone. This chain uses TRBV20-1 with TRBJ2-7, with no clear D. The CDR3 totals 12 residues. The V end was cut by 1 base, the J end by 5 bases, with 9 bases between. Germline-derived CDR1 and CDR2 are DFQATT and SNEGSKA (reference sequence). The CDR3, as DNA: TGCAGTGCTAGAGGGTTAGGGAACGAGCAGTACTTC. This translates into CSARGLGNEQYF.

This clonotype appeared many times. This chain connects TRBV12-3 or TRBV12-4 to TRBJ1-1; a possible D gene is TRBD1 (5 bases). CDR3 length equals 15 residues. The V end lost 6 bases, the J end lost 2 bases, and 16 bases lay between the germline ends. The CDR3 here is CASSAQGGGNTEAFF. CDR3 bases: TGTGCCAGCAGCGCCCAGGGCGGGGGTAACACTGAAGCTTTCTTT.

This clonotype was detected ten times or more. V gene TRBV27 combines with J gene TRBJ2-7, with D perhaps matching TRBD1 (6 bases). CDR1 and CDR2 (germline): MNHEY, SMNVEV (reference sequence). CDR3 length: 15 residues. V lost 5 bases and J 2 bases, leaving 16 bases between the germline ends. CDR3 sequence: CASSIYGQPTYEQYF. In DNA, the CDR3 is TGTGCCAGCAGTATATACGGACAGCCCACCTACGAGCAGTACTTC.

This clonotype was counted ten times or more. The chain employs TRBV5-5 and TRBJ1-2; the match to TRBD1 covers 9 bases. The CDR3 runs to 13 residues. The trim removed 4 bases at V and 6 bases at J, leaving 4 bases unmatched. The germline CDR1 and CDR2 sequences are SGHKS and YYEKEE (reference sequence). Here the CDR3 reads CASSQDRGHGYTF. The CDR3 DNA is TGTGCCAGCAGCCAGGACAGGGGCCATGGCTACACCTTC.

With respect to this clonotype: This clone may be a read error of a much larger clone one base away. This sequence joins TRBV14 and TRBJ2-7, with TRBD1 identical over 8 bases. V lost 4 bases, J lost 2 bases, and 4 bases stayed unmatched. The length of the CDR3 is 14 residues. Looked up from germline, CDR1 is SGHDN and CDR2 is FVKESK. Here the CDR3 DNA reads TGTGCCAGCAGCCTACAGGGGGACCCCTACGAGCAGTACTTC. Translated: CASSLQGDPYEQYF.

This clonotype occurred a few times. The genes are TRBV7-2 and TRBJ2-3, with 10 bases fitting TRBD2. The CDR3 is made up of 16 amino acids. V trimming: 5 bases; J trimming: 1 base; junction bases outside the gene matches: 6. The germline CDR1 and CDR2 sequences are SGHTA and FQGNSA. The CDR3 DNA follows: TGTGCCAGCAGCCCCCTAGCGGGGGCCGGCACAGATACGCAGTATTTT. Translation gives CASSPLAGAGTDTQYF.

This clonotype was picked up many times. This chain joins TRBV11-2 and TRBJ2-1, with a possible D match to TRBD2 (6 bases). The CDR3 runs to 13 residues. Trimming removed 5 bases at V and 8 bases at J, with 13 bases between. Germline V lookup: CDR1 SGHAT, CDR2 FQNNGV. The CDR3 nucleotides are TGTGCCAGCAGCACCGGGACTTCCTATGAGCAGTTCTTC. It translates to CASSTGTSYEQFF.

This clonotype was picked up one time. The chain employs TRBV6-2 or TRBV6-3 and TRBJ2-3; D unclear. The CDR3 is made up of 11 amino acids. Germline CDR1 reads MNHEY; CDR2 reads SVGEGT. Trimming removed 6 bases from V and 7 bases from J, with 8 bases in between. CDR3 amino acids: CASSLGYTQYF. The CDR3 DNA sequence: TGTGCCAGCAGCTTAGGATATACGCAGTATTTT.

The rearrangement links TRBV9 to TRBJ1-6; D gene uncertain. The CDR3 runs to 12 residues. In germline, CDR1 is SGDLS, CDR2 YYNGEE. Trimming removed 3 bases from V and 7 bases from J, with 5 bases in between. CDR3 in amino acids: CASSGSNSPLHF. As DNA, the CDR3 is TGTGCCAGCAGCGGCAGCAATTCACCCCTCCACTTT.

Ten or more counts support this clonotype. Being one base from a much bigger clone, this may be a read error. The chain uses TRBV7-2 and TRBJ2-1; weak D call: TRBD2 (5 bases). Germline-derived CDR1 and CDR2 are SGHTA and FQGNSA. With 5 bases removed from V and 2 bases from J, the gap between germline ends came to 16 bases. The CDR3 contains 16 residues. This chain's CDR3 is CASSPRATTPYNEQFF. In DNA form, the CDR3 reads TGTGCCAGCAGCCCAAGGGCGACTACCCCCTACAATGAGCAGTTCTTC.

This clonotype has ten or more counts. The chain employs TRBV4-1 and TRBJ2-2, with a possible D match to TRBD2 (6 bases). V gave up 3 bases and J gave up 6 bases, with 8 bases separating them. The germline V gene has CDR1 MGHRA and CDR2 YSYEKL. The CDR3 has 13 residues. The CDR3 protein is CASSHGTAGELFF. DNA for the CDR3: TGCGCCAGCAGCCATGGGACTGCCGGGGAGCTGTTTTTT.

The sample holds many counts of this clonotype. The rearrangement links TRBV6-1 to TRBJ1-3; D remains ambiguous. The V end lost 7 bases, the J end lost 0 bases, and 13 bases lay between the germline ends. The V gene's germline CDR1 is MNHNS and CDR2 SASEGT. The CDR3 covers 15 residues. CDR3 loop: CASIKRESSGNTIYF. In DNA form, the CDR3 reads TGTGCCAGCATCAAAAGAGAGAGCTCTGGAAACACCATATATTTT.

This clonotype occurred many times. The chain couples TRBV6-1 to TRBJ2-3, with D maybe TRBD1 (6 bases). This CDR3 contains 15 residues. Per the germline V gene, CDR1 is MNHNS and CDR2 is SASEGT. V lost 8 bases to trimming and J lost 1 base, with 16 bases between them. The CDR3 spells CASSNWGRRTDTQYF. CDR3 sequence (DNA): TGTGCCAGCTCCAATTGGGGGCGACGCACAGATACGCAGTATTTT.

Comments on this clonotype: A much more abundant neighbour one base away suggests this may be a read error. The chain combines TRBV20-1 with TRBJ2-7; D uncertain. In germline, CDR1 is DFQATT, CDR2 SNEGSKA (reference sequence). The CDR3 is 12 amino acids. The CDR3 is CSARGVGNEHYF. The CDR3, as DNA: TGCAGTGCTAGAGGGGTAGGGAACGAGCATTACTTC.

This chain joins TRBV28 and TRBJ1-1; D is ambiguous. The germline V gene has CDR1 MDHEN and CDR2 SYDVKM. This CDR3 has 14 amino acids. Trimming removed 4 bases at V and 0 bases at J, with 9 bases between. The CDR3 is CASSSPGLNTEAFF. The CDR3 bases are TGTGCCAGCAGTTCCCCCGGCCTGAACACTGAAGCTTTCTTT. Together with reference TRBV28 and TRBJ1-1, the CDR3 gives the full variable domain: DVKVTQSSRYLVKRTGEKVFLECVQDMDHENMFWYRQDPGLGLRLIYFSYDVKMKEKGDIPEGYSVSREKKERFSLILESASTNQTSMYLCASSSPGLNTEAFFGQGTRLTVV.

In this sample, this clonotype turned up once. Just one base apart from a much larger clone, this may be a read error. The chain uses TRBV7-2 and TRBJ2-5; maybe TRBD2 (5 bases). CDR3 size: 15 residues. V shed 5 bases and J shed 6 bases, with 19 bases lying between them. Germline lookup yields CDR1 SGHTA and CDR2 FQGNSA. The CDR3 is CASSPPEALQKTQYF. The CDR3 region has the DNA TGTGCCAGCAGCCCGCCGGAGGCTTTACAAAAGACCCAGTACTTC.

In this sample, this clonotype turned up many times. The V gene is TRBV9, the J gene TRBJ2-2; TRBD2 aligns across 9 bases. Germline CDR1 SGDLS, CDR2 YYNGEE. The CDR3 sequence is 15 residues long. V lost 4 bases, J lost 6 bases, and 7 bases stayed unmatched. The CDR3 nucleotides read TGTGCCAGCAGCACGCTAGCGGGAACCGCCGGGGAGCTGTTTTTT. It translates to CASSTLAGTAGELFF.